This T cell receptor beta chain was recorded in a study of blood T cell repertoires in COVID-19. Study as a whole: Some COVID-19 samples were acute and others convalescent; all came from the United States, Italy and Spain. T cells, B-cell-depleted T cells, or PBMCs provided the cDNA or gDNA that served as material.

The authors' processing: Estimated nucleated cell counts came from reference gene primer amplification. Repertoires were generated with immunoSEQ multiplex PCR, while TCRdb's copy carries only in-frame clones and drops some. That table gives V, J and clone size, and the DNA gave D and trimming. The sample lists around 290,000 clones; about 89% were seen once. The ends were cut back, 4 bases at V and 6 bases at J, with 18 bases in the middle. The germline gives CDR1 LGHNA, CDR2 YNFKEQ. The length of the CDR3 is 15 residues. The rearrangement uses TRBV4-2 and TRBJ1-2, with unresolved D. Sequencing was carried out using peripheral blood. This TCR was recovered from a woman younger than 45 with COVID-19, enrolled during active disease. The CDR3 nucleotides are TGTGCCAGCAGCCCCACGGGGTTTTTGGTCCATGGCTACACCTTC. Translating it yields CASSPTGFLVHGYTF.